This T cell receptor (beta chain) was sequenced in a study of cytomegalovirus exposure and HLA in healthy donors. PCR involved 60 Vbeta and 13 Jbeta primers. The method was immunoSEQ multiplex PCR; TCRdb's version includes in-frame clones alone and lacks a portion of them. This table lists 50,000 to 70,000 clones. The CDR3 length is 14 residues. Germline CDR1 reads MDHEN; CDR2 reads SYDVKM. V dropped 2 bases and J dropped 1; count of bases not matched to a gene: 0. What was sequenced was PBMCs. The gene calls are TRBV28 and TRBJ2-3; 7 nucleotides match TRBD1. This TCR derives from a young woman in good health and CMV-seronegative. The CDR3 DNA sequence: TGTGCCAGCAGTTTACAGGGGGGCACAGATACGCAGTATTTT. As protein: CASSLQGGTDTQYF.